The table lists the clone carrying this TCR beta chain with a count of one. Its antigen is as yet unknown. The source of the sample is a study of blood T cells in healthy people across ages. Overall study findings and caveats: What prevented conclusive comparison of naive and antigen-experienced cells was that PBMCs were unsorted.

Ranging in age from roughly 6 to 90, the donors were healthy Caucasian individuals from Russia. A minimum of 6.5 million PBMCs was isolated per sample. Then a second PCR, running about 6 to 12 cycles, was carried out with a sample-barcoded 5' primer and a J-beta primer mix. Each cDNA molecule, via a template-switch adaptor with 12 random nucleotides, was tagged. TCRdb itself ran the 5' RACE reads through MiXCR, one entry per CDR3 protein. The repertoire holds about 760,000 distinct CDR3 sequences, with around three fifths as singletons. With 5 bases removed from V and 2 bases from J, the gap between germline ends came to 14 bases. The CDR3 covers 15 residues. Germline CDR1 is MNHNS and CDR2 is SASEGT.

This sequence was found in a middle-aged man in good health. Sequenced material: blood. The gene calls are TRBV6-1 and TRBJ2-3; D remains unclear. CDR3 sequence reads: CASSPRKGPTDTQYF. CDR3 DNA: TGTGCCAGCAGTCCTAGAAAGGGTCCCACAGATACGCAGTATTTT.